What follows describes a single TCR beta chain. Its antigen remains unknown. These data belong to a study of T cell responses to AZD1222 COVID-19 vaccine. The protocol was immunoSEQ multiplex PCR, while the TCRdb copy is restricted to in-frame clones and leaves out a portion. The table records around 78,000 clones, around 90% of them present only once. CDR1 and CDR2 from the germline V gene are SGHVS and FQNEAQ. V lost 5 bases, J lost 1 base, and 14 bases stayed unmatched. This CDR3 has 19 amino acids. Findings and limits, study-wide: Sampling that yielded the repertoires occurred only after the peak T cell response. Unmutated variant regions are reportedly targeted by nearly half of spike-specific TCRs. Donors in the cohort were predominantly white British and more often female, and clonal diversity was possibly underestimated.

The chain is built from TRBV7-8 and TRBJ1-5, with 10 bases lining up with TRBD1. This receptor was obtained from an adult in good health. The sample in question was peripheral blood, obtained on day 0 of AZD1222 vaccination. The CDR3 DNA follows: TGTGCCAGCAGCCAAACTCGGGACAGGGGTCATTGGAGCAATCAGCCCCAGCATTTT. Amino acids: CASSQTRDRGHWSNQPQHF.